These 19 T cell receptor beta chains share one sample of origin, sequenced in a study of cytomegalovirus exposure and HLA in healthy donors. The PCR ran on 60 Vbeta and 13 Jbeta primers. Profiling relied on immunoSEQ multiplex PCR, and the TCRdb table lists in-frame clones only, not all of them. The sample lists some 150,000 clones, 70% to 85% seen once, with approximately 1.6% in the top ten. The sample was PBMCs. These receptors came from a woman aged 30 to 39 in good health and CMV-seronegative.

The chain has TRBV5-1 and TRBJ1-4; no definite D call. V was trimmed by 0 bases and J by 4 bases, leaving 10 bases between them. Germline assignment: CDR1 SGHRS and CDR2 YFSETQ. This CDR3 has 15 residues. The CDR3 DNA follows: TGCGCCAGCAGCTTGGAGGGAGGCTTTAATGAAAAACTGTTTTTT. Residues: CASSLEGGFNEKLFF.

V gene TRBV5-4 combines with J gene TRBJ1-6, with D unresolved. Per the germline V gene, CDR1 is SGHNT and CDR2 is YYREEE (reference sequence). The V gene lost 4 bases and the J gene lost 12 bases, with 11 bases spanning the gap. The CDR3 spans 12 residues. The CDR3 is CASSPDGLPLHF. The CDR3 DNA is TGTGCCAGCAGCCCTGACGGACTACCCCTCCACTTT.

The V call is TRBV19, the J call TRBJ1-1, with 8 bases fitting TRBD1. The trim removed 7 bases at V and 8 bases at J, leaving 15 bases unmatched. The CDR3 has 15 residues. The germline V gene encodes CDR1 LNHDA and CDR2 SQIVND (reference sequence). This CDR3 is CASKSGTGLQIEAFF. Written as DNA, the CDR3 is TGTGCCAGTAAATCTGGGACAGGACTACAAATCGAAGCTTTCTTT.

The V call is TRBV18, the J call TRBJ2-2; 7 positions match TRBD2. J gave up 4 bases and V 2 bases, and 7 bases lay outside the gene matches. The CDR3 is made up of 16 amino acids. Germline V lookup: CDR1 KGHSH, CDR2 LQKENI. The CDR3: CASSPVLGGSTGELFF. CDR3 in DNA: TGTGCCAGCTCACCAGTCCTCGGGGGGAGCACCGGGGAGCTGTTTTTT.

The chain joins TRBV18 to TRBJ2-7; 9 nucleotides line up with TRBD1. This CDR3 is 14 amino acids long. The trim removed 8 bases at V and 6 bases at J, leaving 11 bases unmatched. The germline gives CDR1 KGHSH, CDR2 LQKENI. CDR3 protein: CASRSSGQGAEQYF. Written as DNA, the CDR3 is TGTGCCAGCCGCTCTTCGGGACAGGGTGCCGAGCAGTACTTC.

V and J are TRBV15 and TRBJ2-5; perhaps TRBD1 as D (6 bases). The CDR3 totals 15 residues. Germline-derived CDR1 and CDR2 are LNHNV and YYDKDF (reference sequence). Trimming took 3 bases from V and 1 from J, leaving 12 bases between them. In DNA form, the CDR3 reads TGTGCCACCAGCAGGGACAGCGGCCCCCAAGAGACCCAGTACTTC. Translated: CATSRDSGPQETQYF.

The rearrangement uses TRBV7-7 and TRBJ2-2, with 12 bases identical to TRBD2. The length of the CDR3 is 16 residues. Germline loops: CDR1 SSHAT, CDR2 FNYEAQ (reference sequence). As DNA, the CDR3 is TGTGTTAGCAGCCCCAGGACTAGCGGGGACACCGGGGAGCTGTTTTTT. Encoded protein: CVSSPRTSGDTGELFF. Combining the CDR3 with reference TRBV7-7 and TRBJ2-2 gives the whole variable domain GAGVSQSPRYKVTKRGQDVTLRCDPISSHATLYWYQQALGQGPEFLTYFNYEAQPDKSGLPSDRFSAERPEGSISTLTIQRTEQRDSAMYRCVSSPRTSGDTGELFFGEGSRLTVL.

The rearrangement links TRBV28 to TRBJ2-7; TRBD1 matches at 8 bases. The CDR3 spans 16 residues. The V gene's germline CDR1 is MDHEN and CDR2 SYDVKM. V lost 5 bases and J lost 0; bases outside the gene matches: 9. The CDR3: CASSPETGDFSYEQYF. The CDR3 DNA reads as TGTGCCAGCAGTCCTGAGACAGGGGACTTCTCCTACGAGCAGTACTTC.

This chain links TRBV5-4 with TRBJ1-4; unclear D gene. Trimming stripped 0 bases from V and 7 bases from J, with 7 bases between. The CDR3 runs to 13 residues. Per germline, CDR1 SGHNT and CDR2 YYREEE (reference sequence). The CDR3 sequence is CASSLAVGEKLFF. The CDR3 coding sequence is TGTGCCAGCAGCTTGGCCGTCGGTGAAAAACTGTTTTTT.

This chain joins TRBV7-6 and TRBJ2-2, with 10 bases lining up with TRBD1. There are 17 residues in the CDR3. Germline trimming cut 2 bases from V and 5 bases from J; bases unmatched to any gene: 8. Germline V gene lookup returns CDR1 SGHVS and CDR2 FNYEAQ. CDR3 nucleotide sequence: TGTGCCAGCAGCTTATTCGAGGGACAGGGGATGACCGGGGAGCTGTTTTTT. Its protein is CASSLFEGQGMTGELFF.

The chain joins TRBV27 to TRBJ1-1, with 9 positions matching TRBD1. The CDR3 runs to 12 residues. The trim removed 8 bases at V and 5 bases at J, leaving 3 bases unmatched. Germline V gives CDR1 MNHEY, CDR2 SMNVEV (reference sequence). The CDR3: CASGQGWTEAFF. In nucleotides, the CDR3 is TGTGCCAGCGGACAGGGGTGGACTGAAGCTTTCTTT.

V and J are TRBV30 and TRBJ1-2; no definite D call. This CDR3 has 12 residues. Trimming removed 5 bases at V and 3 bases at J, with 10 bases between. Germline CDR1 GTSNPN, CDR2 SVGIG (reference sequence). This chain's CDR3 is CAWGGLHYGYTF. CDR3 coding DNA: TGTGCCTGGGGCGGACTGCACTATGGCTACACCTTC.

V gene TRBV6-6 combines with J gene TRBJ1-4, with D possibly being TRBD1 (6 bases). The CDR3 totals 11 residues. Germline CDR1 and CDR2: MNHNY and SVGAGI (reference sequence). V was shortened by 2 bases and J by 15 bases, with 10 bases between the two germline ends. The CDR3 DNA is TGTGCCAGCAGTTACGTAGGGACAATGTTTTTT. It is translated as CASSYVGTMFF.

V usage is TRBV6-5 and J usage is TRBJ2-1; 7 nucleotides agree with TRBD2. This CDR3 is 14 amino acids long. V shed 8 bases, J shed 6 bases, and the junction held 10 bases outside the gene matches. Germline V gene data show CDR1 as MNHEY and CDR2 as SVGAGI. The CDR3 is CASRERGAGNEQFF. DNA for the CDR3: TGTGCCAGCCGCGAGCGGGGAGCGGGCAATGAGCAGTTCTTC.

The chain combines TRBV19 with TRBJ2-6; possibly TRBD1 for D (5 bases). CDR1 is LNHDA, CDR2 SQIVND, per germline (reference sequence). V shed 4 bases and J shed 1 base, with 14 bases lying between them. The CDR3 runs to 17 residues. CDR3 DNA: TGTGCCAGTAGTAAGTTGACAGTACAGTCTGGGGCCAACGTCCTGACTTTC. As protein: CASSKLTVQSGANVLTF.

CDR3 coding DNA: TGTGCCAGTAGTATAGAGGGGGCCCTAATCTCTGGGGCCAACGTCCTGACTTTC. Encoded protein: CASSIEGALISGANVLTF. The J gene is TRBJ2-6, the V gene TRBV19; the D gene is possibly TRBD1 (6 bases). This CDR3 has 18 amino acids. From germline, CDR1 is LNHDA and CDR2 SQIVND (reference sequence). The germline V and J ends were trimmed by 0 bases and 0 bases, with 12 bases remaining between them.

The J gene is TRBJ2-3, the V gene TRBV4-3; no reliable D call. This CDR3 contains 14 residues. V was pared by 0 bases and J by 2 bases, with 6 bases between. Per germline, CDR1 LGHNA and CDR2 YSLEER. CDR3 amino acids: CASSQDGPTDTQYF. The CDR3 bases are TGCGCCAGCAGCCAAGATGGGCCCACAGATACGCAGTATTTT.

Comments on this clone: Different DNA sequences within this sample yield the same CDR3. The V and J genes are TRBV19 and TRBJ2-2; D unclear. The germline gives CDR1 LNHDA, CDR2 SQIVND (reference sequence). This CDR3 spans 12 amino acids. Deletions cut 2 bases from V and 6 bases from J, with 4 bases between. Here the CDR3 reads CASSISSGELFF. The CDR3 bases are TGTGCCAGTAGTATATCCTCCGGGGAGCTGTTTTTT.

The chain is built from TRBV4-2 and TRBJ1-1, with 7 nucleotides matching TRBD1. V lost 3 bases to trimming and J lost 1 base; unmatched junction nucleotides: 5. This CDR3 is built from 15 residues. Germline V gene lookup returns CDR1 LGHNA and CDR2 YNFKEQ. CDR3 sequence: CASSQIGTENTEAFF. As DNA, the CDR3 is TGTGCCAGCAGCCAGATCGGGACAGAGAACACTGAAGCTTTCTTT.